This entry lists 22 T cell receptor beta chains sequenced from one sample in a study of Ad26.COV2.S vaccination and SARS-CoV-2 variants (dated by TCRdb to the early 2020s). The library came from the immunoSEQ multiplex PCR assay. In its TCRdb copy, this immuneACCESS table keeps in-frame sequences only and misses some clones. Where compared with another copy, unresolved V genes explain less than half of these, and the others have no known cause. A total of 290,000 or so clones appear in this sample, more than 75% of them only once. Around 3.5% of the sample is taken by the ten largest. This specimen's treatment or condition label, per the study, means: some 20 received Ad26.COV2.S at low or high dose, single or two shots; roughly five received placebo; per-sample allocation not given. For vaccine and placebo recipients, repertoires were sequenced using samples collected on day 63 after the first injection.

The sequencing used peripheral blood, collected in a trial of Ad26.COV2.S vaccine versus placebo. These receptors were collected from a person between 18 and 60 years old who received the Ad26.COV2.S COVID-19 vaccine or a placebo.

The chain has TRBV2 and TRBJ1-3; no definite D call. This CDR3 is built from 15 residues. The germline V gene encodes CDR1 SNHLY and CDR2 FYNNEI. Trimming cost V 3 bases and J 0 bases, with 9 bases left between them. CDR3: CASSDSTFSGNTIYF. The CDR3 bases are TGTGCCAGCAGTGATTCGACCTTCTCTGGAAACACCATATATTTT.

This clone was detected only a few times. This rearrangement joins TRBV5-4 to TRBJ1-6; TRBD1 is a possible D gene (5 bases). CDR1 and CDR2 from the germline V gene are SGHNT and YYREEE (reference sequence). Trimming removed 5 bases from V and 6 bases from J, with 18 bases in between. CDR3 length: 16 residues. DNA of the CDR3: TGTGCCAGCAGGAGAGCCGGGACGGGGTTTAATTCACCCCTCCACTTT. This encodes CASRRAGTGFNSPLHF.

This chain links TRBV6-2 or TRBV6-3 with TRBJ2-5; D remains unclear. The V and J ends lost 2 bases and 6 bases respectively, with 13 bases between them. The germline V gene has CDR1 MNHEY and CDR2 SVGEGT. CDR3 length equals 14 residues. The CDR3: CASSYVQALKTQYF. CDR3 nucleotide sequence: TGTGCCAGCAGTTACGTCCAGGCTTTGAAGACCCAGTACTTC.

V and J are TRBV2 and TRBJ1-3; 8 bases match TRBD1. J was trimmed by 1 base and V by 7 bases; bases with no gene match: 12. The CDR3 loop spans 17 amino acids. CDR1 is SNHLY, CDR2 FYNNEI, per germline. The CDR3 DNA sequence: TGTGCCAGCACCCTAATCCGGGACAGGCTTTCTGGAAACACCATATATTTT. Amino acid sequence: CASTLIRDRLSGNTIYF.

The chain couples TRBV7-2 to TRBJ1-4; D gene unclear. This CDR3 region has 13 residues. V was clipped by 4 bases and J by 8 bases, with 11 bases between them. The V gene's germline CDR1 is SGHTA and CDR2 FQGNSA. Written as DNA, the CDR3 is TGTGCCAGCAGCTCGATTCGAACCGAAAAACTGTTTTTT. This gives the protein CASSSIRTEKLFF.

CDR3 DNA: TGTGCCAGCTCACCCCTCGGGAGGGTGGAAGGAAACACCATATATTTT. Protein product: CASSPLGRVEGNTIYF. The chain uses TRBV18 and TRBJ1-3; D is unclear. The germline V and J ends were trimmed by 3 bases and 4 bases, with 16 bases remaining between them. The CDR3 is 16 amino acids. Germline loops: CDR1 KGHSH, CDR2 LQKENI.

As for this clone: At the DNA level, this CDR3 is encoded by other sequences in the same sample as well. The chain carries TRBV7-2 and TRBJ2-1; D is unresolved. Germline V CDR1 and CDR2: SGHTA, FQGNSA. CDR3 size: 15 residues. V was clipped by 1 base and J by 0 bases, with 7 bases between them. CDR3 DNA sequence: TGTGCCAGCAGCTTAGTTGCCAGCTCCTACAATGAGCAGTTCTTC. Its translation is CASSLVASSYNEQFF.

The V and J genes are TRBV4-2 and TRBJ1-1; no clear D. CDR3 length equals 15 residues. V was trimmed by 0 bases and J by 8 bases, leaving 16 bases between them. Per germline, CDR1 LGHNA and CDR2 YNFKEQ. For the CDR3, the DNA is TGTGCCAGCAGCCAAGATTGGCAAGCCGTGACCGAAGCTTTCTTT. It codes for CASSQDWQAVTEAFF.

This chain joins TRBV6-5 and TRBJ1-1; D is ambiguous. This CDR3 has 12 amino acids. V lost 8 bases and J 2 bases, leaving 9 bases between the germline ends. Per germline, CDR1 MNHEY and CDR2 SVGAGI. CDR3 protein: CASGSLNTEAFF. The CDR3 DNA follows: TGTGCCAGCGGATCCCTCAACACTGAAGCTTTCTTT.

The rearrangement joins TRBV24-1 to TRBJ2-1; D gene uncertain. The germline V and J ends were trimmed by 2 bases and 6 bases, with 7 bases remaining between them. The germline V gene has CDR1 KGHDR and CDR2 SFDVKD. The CDR3 totals 13 residues. CDR3 in amino acids: CATSDWWVNEQFF. The DNA for the CDR3 is TGTGCCACCAGTGATTGGTGGGTCAATGAGCAGTTCTTC.

The chain carries TRBV28 and TRBJ1-4; 8 bases fit TRBD1. V lost 2 bases and J lost 1; bases outside the gene matches: 9. Germline lookup yields CDR1 MDHEN and CDR2 SYDVKM. This CDR3 has 18 amino acids. CDR3: CASSLPGQGLGTNEKLFF. The CDR3 region has the DNA TGTGCCAGCAGTTTACCCGGACAGGGACTCGGAACTAATGAAAAACTGTTTTTT.

The chain employs TRBV10-3 and TRBJ1-3; TRBD1 matches 7 bases. CDR1 and CDR2 (germline): ENHRY, SYGVKD. There are 14 residues in the CDR3. The V gene end was trimmed by 3 bases and the J gene end by 4 bases; junction bases not matched to a gene: 3. The CDR3 DNA follows: TGTGCCATCAGTGAAACAGGGGAAGGAAACACCATATATTTT. Protein sequence: CAISETGEGNTIYF.

This clone was detected only once. V gene TRBV7-8 combines with J gene TRBJ2-7, with 9 bases aligning to TRBD2. Germline V lookup: CDR1 SGHVS, CDR2 FQNEAQ. The CDR3 loop spans 15 amino acids. Trimming removed 3 bases from V and 4 bases from J; junction bases left unmatched: 7. CDR3 DNA: TGTGCCAGCAGCTTCGGACTAGCGTCGCTTTACGAGCAGTACTTC. As protein: CASSFGLASLYEQYF.

The chain couples TRBV7-9 to TRBJ1-1; perhaps TRBD1 as D (5 bases). V was trimmed by 5 bases and J by 8 bases, leaving 18 bases between them. This CDR3 has 14 amino acids. Germline V CDR1 and CDR2: SEHNR, FQNEAQ (reference sequence). CDR3 nucleotides: TGTGCCAGCAGCCCCTGGGCAGGGCTATCCGAAGCTTTCTTT. Translation gives CASSPWAGLSEAFF.

The chain is built from TRBV27 and TRBJ2-7; D remains unclear. This CDR3 is built from 14 residues. V was clipped by 2 bases and J by 2 bases, with 10 bases between them. Germline CDR1 is MNHEY and CDR2 is SMNVEV (reference sequence). CDR3 sequence: CASSLRGQTYEQYF. The CDR3 DNA reads TGTGCCAGCAGTTTACGTGGGCAGACCTACGAGCAGTACTTC.

This clone was recorded a few times. The chain recombines TRBV4-3 with TRBJ1-5; 7 nucleotides match TRBD1. This CDR3 has 14 amino acids. CDR1 and CDR2 (germline): LGHNA, YSLEER. V lost 2 bases and J lost 11; bases outside the gene matches: 9. The CDR3 loop is CASSQQRQGGAQHF. The CDR3 DNA follows: TGCGCCAGCAGCCAACAGAGACAGGGCGGAGCCCAGCATTTT.

The sample holds one count of this clone. The chain has TRBV14 and TRBJ2-5; 10 bases fit TRBD1. The CDR3 is 15 residues long. The V and J ends lost 4 bases and 1 base, in that order; junction bases with no gene match: 3. The germline gives CDR1 SGHDN, CDR2 FVKESK. The CDR3 loop is CASSPRTGGQETQYF. In nucleotides, the CDR3 is TGTGCCAGCAGCCCAAGGACAGGGGGCCAAGAGACCCAGTACTTC.

The genes are TRBV18 and TRBJ1-5, with 9 nucleotides matching TRBD1. The V segment lost 4 bases and the J segment 3 bases; nucleotides outside the gene matches: 7. Germline V gene sequence: CDR1 KGHSH, CDR2 LQKENI. The CDR3 totals 16 residues. The CDR3 loop is CASSRAGTGNNQPQHF. The DNA of the CDR3 is TGTGCCAGCTCACGCGCCGGGACAGGGAACAATCAGCCCCAGCATTTT.

CDR3 region: CASSSAGLAGPEQYF. In nucleotides, the CDR3 is TGCGCCAGCAGTTCGGCGGGACTAGCGGGACCCGAGCAGTACTTC. V is TRBV5-1 and J is TRBJ2-7, with 13 bases matching TRBD2. The CDR3 totals 15 residues. V dropped 5 bases and J dropped 6; count of bases not matched to a gene: 8. Germline loops: CDR1 SGHRS, CDR2 YFSETQ.

This rearrangement joins TRBV27 to TRBJ2-7; TRBD2 might be the D (5 bases). The CDR3 covers 15 residues. Germline values: CDR1 MNHEY, CDR2 SMNVEV (reference sequence). The V and J ends lost 6 bases and 0 bases respectively, with 15 bases between them. CDR3 coding DNA: TGTGCCAGCAGCCTAGTAGCGTCCTACTCCTACGAGCAGTACTTC. It encodes CASSLVASYSYEQYF.

This sequence joins TRBV7-2 and TRBJ1-5, with D possibly being TRBD1 (5 bases). V lost 1 base and J 0 bases, leaving 10 bases between the germline ends. CDR3 size: 16 residues. From germline, CDR1 is SGHTA and CDR2 FQGNSA. The CDR3, as DNA: TGTGCCAGCAGCTTAGGGGGCCAGGTTAGCAATCAGCCCCAGCATTTT. This translates into CASSLGGQVSNQPQHF.

The chain combines TRBV5-6 with TRBJ2-7; weak D call: TRBD1 (6 bases). CDR1 and CDR2 from the germline V gene are SGHDT and YYEEEE. The CDR3 runs 13 residues. The V end lost 2 bases, the J end lost 7 bases, and 13 bases lay between the germline ends. CDR3 region: CASSFGTGWEQYF. The CDR3 DNA reads TGTGCCAGCAGCTTTGGAACAGGGTGGGAGCAGTACTTC.